This note documents a single TCR beta chain sequence. This clonotype showed up many times. The antigen it binds to is not known. The record has no base qualities; no much larger clone is one base away. The library relied on PCR. Sequencing relied on an Illumina HiSeq 2500. TCR libraries were prepared with molecular barcoding, using unique molecular identifiers to normalize TCRbeta repertoire quantification. TCRdb trimmed public reads at Q25 via fastp, called clones via MiXCR and kept in-frame beta chains. One record per CDR3 amino acid sequence lists the most common genes and DNA. The sample table shows approximately 500,000 distinct CDR3 sequences, and under 12% are seen once. Around 2.2% of the sample rests with the top ten. Taken with the paper, the label for treatment or condition translates to: allogeneic hematopoietic cell transplantation with graft depleted of TCRalphabeta T cells and CD19 B cells. Transplant recipients were children who received TCRalphabeta/CD19-depleted allogeneic hematopoietic cell grafts.

Germline trimming: 4 bases from V, 4 bases from J; junction bases outside gene matches: 14. The CDR3 holds 18 amino acids from the cysteine to the phenylalanine. Kept here is only the CDR3 DNA, which spans 54 bases and is read in frame from base 1. According to the germline V gene, CDR1 reads LGHNA and CDR2 reads YSLEER. The sample is drawn from a study of T-cell reconstitution after alpha-beta-depleted transplantation in children (dated by TCRdb to the mid-2010s). Study-level background: The study quantitatively tracked T-cell immune reconstitution after TCRalphabeta/CD19-depleted allogeneic hematopoietic cell transplantation in children using TCR repertoire profiling. Overall results and qualifications from the work: In some patients, the high TCRbeta diversity seen at day 60 was put down to recipient T cells and intrathymic progenitors that had survived conditioning. The apparently early alphabetaT-cell count recovery about two months after transplant was reportedly dependent on only several hundred rapidly expanded clones derived from non-depleted graft cells. Hyperexpanded clone frequencies declined over subsequent months; after one year, T-cell counts and TCRbeta diversity were mostly attributed to newly produced T cells.

Sequencing used PBMCs, obtained before TCRalphabeta/CD19-depleted stem cell transplant. This TCR derives from a child younger than 10 with inherited bone marrow failure, due to receive a stem cell transplant. The V gene is TRBV4-3 and the J gene is TRBJ2-2; 8 nucleotides in the junction match TRBD2. The base sequence is TGCGCCAGCAGCCTCGAACCTCGAGCGGGAGAGGCCACCGGGGAGCTGTTTTTT. Its translation reads: CASSLEPRAGEATGELFF.